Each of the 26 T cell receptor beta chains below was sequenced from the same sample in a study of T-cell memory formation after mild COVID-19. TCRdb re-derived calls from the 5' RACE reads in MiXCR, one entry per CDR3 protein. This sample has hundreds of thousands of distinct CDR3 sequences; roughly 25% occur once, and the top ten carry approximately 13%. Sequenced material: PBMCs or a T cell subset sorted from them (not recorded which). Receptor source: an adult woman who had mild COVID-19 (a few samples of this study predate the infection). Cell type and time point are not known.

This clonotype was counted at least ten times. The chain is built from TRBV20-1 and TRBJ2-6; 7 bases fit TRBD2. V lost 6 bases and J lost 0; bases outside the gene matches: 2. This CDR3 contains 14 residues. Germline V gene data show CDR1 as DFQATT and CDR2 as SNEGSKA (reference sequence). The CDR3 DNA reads TGCAGTGCGGGGGGGAGCTCTGGGGCCAACGTCCTGACTTTC. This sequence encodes CSAGGSSGANVLTF.

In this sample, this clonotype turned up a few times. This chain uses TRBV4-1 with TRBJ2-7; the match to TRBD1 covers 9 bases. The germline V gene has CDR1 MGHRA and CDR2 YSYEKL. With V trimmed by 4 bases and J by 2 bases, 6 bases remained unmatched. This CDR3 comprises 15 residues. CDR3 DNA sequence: TGCGCCAGCAGCCTTACGGGACAGGGAACCTACGAGCAGTACTTC. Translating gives CASSLTGQGTYEQYF.

DNA of the CDR3: TGTGCCAGCAGCTTAGAATTCGGGATAGCCTACGAGCAGTACTTC. Protein product: CASSLEFGIAYEQYF. J is TRBJ2-7 and V is TRBV7-2, with a tentative D call TRBD2 (5 bases). The ends were cut back, 1 base at V and 2 bases at J, with 12 bases in the middle. The CDR3 runs 15 residues. CDR1 is SGHTA, CDR2 FQGNSA, per germline.

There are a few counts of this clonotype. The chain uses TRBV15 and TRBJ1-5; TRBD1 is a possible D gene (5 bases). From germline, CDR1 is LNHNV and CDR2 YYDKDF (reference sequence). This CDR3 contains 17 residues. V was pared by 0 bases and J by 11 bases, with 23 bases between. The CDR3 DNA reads TGTGCCACCAGCAGAGATAAGGTGGCAGGGCTATATCCAGCCCAGCATTTT. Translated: CATSRDKVAGLYPAQHF.

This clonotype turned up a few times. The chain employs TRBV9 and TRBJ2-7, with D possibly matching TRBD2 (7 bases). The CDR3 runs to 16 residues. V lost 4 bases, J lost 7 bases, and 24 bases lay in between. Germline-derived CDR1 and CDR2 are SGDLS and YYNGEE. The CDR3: CASSRVGGALAGEQYF. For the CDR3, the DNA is TGTGCCAGCAGCCGAGTAGGGGGGGCTCTCGCAGGGGAGCAGTACTTC. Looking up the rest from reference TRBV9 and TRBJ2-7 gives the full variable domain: DSGVTQTPKHLITATGQRVTLRCSPRSGDLSVYWYQQSLDQGLQFLIQYYNGEERAKGNILERFSAQQFPDLHSELNLSSLELGDSALYFCASSRVGGALAGEQYFGPGTRLTVT.

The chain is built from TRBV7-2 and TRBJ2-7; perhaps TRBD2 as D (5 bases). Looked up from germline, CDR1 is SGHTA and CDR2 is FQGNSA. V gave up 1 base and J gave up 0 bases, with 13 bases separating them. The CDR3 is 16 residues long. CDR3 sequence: CASSLGAGVSSYEQYF. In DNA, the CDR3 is TGTGCCAGCAGCTTAGGCGCGGGTGTGTCCTCCTACGAGCAGTACTTC.

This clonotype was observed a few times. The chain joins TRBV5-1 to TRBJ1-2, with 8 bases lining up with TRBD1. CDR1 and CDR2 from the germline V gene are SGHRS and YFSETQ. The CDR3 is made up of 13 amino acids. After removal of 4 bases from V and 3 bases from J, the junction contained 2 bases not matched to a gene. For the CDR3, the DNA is TGCGCCAGCAGCGGGACAGGCTACTATGGCTACACCTTC. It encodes CASSGTGYYGYTF.

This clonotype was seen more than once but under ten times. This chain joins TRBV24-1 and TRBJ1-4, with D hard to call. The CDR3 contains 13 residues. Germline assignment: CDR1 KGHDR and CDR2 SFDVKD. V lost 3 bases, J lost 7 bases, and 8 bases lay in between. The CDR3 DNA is TGTGCCACCAGTGATATTCATAGTGAAAAACTGTTTTTT. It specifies CATSDIHSEKLFF.

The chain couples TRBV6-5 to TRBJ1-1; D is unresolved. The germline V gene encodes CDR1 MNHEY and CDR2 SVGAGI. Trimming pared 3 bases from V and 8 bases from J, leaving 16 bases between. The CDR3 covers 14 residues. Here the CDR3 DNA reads TGTGCCAGCAGTTATAACTCGCCTTCGGGAGAAGCTTTCTTT. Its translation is CASSYNSPSGEAFF.

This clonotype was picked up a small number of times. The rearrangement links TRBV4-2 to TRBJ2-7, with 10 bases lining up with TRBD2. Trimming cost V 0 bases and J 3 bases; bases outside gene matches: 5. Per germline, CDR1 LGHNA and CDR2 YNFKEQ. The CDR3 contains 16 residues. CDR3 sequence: CASSQEVLAGVYEQYF. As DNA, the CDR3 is TGTGCCAGCAGCCAAGAGGTCCTAGCGGGAGTCTACGAGCAGTACTTC.

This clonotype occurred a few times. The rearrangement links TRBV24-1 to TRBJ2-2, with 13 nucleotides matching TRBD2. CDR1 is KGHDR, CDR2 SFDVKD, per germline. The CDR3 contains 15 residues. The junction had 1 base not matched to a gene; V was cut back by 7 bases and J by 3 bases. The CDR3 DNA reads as TGTGCCACCAGAGGACTAGCGGGGGACACCGGGGAGCTGTTTTTT. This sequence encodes CATRGLAGDTGELFF.

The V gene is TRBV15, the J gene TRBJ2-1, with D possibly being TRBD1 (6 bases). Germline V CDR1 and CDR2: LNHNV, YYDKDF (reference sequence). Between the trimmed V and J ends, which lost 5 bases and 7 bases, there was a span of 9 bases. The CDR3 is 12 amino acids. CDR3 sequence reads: CATSEGVNEQFF. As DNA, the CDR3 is TGTGCCACCAGCGAGGGGGTGAATGAGCAGTTCTTC.

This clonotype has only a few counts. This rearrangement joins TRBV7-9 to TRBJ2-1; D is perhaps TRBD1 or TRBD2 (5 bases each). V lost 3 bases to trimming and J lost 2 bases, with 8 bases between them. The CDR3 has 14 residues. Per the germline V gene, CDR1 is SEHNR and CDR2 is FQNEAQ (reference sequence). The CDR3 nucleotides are TGTGCCAGCAGCTTTCGGGGCGCCTACAATGAGCAGTTCTTC. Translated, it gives CASSFRGAYNEQFF.

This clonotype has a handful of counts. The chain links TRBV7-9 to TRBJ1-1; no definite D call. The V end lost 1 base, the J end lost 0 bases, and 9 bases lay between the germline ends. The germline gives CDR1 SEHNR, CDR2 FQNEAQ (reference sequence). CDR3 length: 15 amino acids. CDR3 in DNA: TGTGCCAGCAGCTTAGGACGGACCTTGAACACTGAAGCTTTCTTT. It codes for CASSLGRTLNTEAFF.

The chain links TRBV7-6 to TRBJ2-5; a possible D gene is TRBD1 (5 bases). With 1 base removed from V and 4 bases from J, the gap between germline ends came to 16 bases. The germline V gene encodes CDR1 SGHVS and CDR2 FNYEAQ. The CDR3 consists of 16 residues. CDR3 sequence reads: CASSLDSGRAAETQYF. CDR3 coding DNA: TGTGCCAGCAGCTTAGATTCGGGCAGGGCAGCAGAGACCCAGTACTTC.

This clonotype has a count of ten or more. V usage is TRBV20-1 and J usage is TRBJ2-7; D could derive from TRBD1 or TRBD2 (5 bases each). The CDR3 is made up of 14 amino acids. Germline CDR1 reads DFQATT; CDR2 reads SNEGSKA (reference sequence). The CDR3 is CSLRKGTRNYEQYF. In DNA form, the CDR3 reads TGCAGCTTGCGAAAGGGGACCCGCAACTACGAGCAGTACTTC.

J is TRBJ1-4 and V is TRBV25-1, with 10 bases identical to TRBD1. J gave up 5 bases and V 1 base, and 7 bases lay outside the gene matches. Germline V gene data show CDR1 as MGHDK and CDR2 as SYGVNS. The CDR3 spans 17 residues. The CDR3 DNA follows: TGTGCCAGCAGTGAATCAGTTTCGGGACAGGGGAATGAAAAACTGTTTTTT. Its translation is CASSESVSGQGNEKLFF.

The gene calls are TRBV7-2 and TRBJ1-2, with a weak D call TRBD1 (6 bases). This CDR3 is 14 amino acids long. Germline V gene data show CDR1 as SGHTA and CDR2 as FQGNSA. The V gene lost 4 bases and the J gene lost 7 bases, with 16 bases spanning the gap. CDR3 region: CASSSSAGAGGYTF. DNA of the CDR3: TGTGCCAGCAGCTCCTCGGCAGGGGCGGGTGGCTACACCTTC.

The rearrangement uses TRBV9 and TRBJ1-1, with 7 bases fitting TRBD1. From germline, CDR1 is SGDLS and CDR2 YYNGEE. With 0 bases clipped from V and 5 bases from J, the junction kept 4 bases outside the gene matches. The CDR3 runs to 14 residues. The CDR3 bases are TGTGCCAGCAGCGTAGGCTCAGGGGGAACTGAAGCTTTCTTT. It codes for CASSVGSGGTEAFF.

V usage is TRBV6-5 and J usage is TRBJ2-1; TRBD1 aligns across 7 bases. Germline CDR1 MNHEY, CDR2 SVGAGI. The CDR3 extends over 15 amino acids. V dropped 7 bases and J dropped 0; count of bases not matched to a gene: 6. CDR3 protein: CASKPGTVSYNEQFF. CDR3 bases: TGTGCCAGCAAACCCGGGACAGTCTCCTACAATGAGCAGTTCTTC.

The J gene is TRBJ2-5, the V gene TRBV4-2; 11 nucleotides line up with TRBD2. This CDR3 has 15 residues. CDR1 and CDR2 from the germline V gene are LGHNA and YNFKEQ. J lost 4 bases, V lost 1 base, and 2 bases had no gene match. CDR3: CASSQGTSGGETQYF. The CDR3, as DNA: TGTGCCAGCAGCCAAGGAACTAGCGGGGGAGAGACCCAGTACTTC.

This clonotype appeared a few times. The CDR3 loop reads CASSPGHLGPGEQYF. The CDR3, as DNA: TGCGCCAGCAGCCCAGGACATCTTGGACCGGGCGAGCAGTACTTC. The chain employs TRBV5-1 and TRBJ2-7; D perhaps matches TRBD1 (5 bases). V was clipped by 4 bases and J by 6 bases, with 20 bases between them. The CDR3 sequence is 15 residues long. Per the germline V gene, CDR1 is SGHRS and CDR2 is YFSETQ.

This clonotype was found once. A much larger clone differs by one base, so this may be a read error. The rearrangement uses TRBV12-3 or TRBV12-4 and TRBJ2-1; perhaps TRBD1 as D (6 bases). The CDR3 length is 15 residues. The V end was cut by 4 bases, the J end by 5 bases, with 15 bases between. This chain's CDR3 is CASSSLETGHNEQFF. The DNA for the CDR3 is TGTGCCAGCAGTTCACTAGAGACAGGACACAATGAGCAGTTCTTC.

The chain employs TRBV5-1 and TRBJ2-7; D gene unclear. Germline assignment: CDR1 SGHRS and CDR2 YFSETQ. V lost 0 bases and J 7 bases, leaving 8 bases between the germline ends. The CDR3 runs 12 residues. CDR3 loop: CASSLASGEQYF. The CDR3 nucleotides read TGCGCCAGCAGCTTGGCTTCCGGGGAGCAGTACTTC.

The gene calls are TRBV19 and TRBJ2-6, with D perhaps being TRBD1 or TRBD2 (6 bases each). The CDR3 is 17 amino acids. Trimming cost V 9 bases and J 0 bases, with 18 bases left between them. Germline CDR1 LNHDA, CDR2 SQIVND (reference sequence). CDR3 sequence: CASTLRGDPSGANVLTF. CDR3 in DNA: TGTGCCAGCACCCTAAGGGGGGATCCCTCTGGGGCCAACGTCCTGACTTTC.

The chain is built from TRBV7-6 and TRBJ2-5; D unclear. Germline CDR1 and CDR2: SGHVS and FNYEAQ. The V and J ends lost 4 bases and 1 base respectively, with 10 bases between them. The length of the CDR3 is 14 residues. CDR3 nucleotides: TGTGCCAGCAGCTGGGCAGGTGGCCAAGAGACCCAGTACTTC. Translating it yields CASSWAGGQETQYF.